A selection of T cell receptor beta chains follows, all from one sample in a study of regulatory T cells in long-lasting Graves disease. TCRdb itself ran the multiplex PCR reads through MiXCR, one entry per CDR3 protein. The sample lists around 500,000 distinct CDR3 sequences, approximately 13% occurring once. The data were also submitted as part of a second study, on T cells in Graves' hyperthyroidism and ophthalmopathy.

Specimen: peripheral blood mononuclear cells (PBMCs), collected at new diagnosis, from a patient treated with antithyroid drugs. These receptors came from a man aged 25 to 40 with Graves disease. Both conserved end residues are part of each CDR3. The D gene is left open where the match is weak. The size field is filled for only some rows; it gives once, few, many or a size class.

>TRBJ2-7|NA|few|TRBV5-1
CASSRSRDTTYEQYF
TGCGCCAGCAGCCGATCGCGGGACACTACCTACGAGCAGTACTTC
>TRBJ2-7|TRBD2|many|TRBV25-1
CASSPSDRLAGGGEQYF
TGTGCCAGCTCCCCCTCCGATCGACTAGCGGGAGGGGGGGAGCAGTACTTC
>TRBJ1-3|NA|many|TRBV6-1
CASATGGSGNTIYF
TGTGCCAGCGCCACCGGGGGCTCTGGAAACACCATATATTTT
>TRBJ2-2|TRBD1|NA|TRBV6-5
CASSYGQGARTGELFF
TGTGCCAGCAGTTACGGTCAGGGGGCGAGGACCGGGGAGCTGTTTTTT
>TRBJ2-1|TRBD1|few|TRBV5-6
CASSQRQGLNEQFF
TGTGCCAGCAGCCAAAGACAGGGTCTGAATGAGCAGTTCTTC
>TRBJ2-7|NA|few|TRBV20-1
CSANHRSLVEQYF
TGCAGTGCTAACCACAGATCCCTGGTCGAGCAGTACTTC
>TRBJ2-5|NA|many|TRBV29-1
CSVEASGPQETQYF
TGCAGCGTTGAGGCGAGCGGTCCACAAGAGACCCAGTACTTC
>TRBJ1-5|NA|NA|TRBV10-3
CAISDGNQPQHF
TGTGCCATCAGTGACGGCAATCAGCCCCAGCATTTT
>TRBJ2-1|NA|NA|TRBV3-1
CASSQDLSWRGSSYNEQFF
TGTGCCAGCAGCCAAGATCTTTCCTGGCGGGGAAGCTCCTACAATGAGCAGTTCTTC
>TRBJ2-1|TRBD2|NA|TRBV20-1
CSAAGLAGTVGNEQFF
TGCAGTGCTGCCGGTTTAGCGGGGACGGTAGGAAATGAGCAGTTCTTC
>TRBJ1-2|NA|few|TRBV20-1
CSASNTGNQIYGYTF
TGCAGTGCTAGCAATACAGGGAATCAAATCTATGGCTACACCTTC
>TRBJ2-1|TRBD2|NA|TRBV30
CAWGGLAGRRNEQFF
TGTGCCTGGGGCGGACTAGCGGGACGCCGCAATGAGCAGTTCTTC
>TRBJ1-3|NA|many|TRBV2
CASKLQGGGNTIYF
TGTGCCAGCAAGTTACAGGGTGGTGGAAACACCATATATTTT
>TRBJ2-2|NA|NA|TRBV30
CAWSGVSATPGELFF
TGTGCCTGGAGCGGGGTTAGCGCGACCCCCGGGGAGCTGTTTTTT
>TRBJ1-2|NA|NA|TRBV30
CAWVHGGYGYTF
TGTGCCTGGGTCCACGGGGGCTATGGCTACACCTTC
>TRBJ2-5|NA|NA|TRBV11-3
CASSLEGHQETQYF
TGTGCCAGCAGCTTAGAGGGACATCAAGAGACCCAGTACTTC
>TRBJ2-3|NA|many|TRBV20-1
CSASGAGRTDTQYF
TGCAGTGCCTCCGGCGCGGGGCGCACAGATACGCAGTATTTT
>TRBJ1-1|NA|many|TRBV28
CASSLPYTEAFF
TGTGCCAGCAGTTTACCATACACTGAAGCTTTCTTT
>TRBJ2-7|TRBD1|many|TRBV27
CASSLSMGQSYEQYF
TGTGCCAGCAGTTTATCGATGGGACAGTCCTACGAGCAGTACTTC
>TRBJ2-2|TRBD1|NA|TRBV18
CASSSYTGGNTGELFF
TGTGCCAGCTCATCATACACAGGGGGCAACACCGGGGAGCTGTTTTTT
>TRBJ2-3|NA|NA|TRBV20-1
CSARGTSRGDTQYF
TGCAGTGCTAGAGGTACTAGCCGGGGGGATACGCAGTATTTT
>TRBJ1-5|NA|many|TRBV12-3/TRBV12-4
CASGEVSNQPQHF
TGTGCCAGCGGAGAAGTTAGCAATCAGCCCCAGCATTTT
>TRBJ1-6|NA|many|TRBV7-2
CASSLGGVHSPLHF
TGTGCCAGCAGCTTAGGTGGGGTACATTCACCCCTCCACTTT
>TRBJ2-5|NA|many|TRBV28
CASSFYELLETQYF
TGTGCCAGCAGTTTCTATGAGTTACTAGAGACCCAGTACTTC
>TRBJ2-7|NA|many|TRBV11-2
CASSGNFGAGRLVSYEQYF
TGTGCCAGCAGCGGAAACTTTGGCGCTGGACGGCTTGTGTCCTACGAGCAGTACTTC
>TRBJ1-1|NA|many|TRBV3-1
CASSQDLRGNTEAFF
TGTGCCAGCAGCCAAGATCTACGGGGAAATACTGAAGCTTTCTTT
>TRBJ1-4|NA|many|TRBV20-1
CSAKPSGPSTNEKLFF
TGCAGTGCTAAGCCTTCGGGGCCCTCAACTAATGAAAAACTGTTTTTT
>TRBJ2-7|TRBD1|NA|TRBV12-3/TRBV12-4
CASSYDRGNEQYF
TGTGCCAGCAGCTACGACAGGGGGAACGAGCAGTACTTC
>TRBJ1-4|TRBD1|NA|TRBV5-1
CATRRDSGPIEGGKLFF
TGCGCCACCCGCCGGGACAGTGGCCCCATCGAGGGCGGAAAACTGTTTTTT
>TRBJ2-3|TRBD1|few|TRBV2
CASQGADTQYF
TGTGCCAGTCAGGGGGCAGATACGCAGTATTTT
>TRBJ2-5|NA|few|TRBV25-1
CASRGTRQTQYF
TGTGCCAGCAGGGGAACCAGGCAGACCCAGTACTTC
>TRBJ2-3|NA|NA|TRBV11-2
CASSVLGSTDTQYF
TGTGCCAGCAGCGTCCTTGGGAGCACAGATACGCAGTATTTT